This T cell receptor (beta chain) was found in a study of T cell responses to AZD1222 COVID-19 vaccine. Profiling relied on immunoSEQ multiplex PCR, and the TCRdb table lists in-frame clones only, not all of them. The sample yields roughly 180,000 clones, approximately 91% seen once. On this clone itself: Antigen: not known.

Germline CDR1 SGHDT, CDR2 YYEEEE. The CDR3 totals 17 residues. The V and J ends lost 3 bases and 0 bases, in that order; junction bases with no gene match: 8. Study-level findings and limits: Reports indicate that nearly half of spike-specific TCRs are directed at unmutated variant regions. There were mostly white British donors and more females than males, and clonal diversity was possibly underestimated.

The TCR sequence derives from an adult who received the AZD1222 COVID-19 vaccine. The chain employs TRBV5-6 and TRBJ1-5, with 8 bases lining up with TRBD1. Material: peripheral blood, obtained 28 days after the second AZD1222 dose. CDR3 loop: CASSSGRDRYSNQPQHF. The DNA for the CDR3 is TGTGCCAGCAGCTCGGGCCGGGACAGGTATAGCAATCAGCCCCAGCATTTT.